This T cell receptor (beta chain) was recovered during a study of response to subunit inactivated influenza vaccine. Study-wide results and caveats: Each seasonal flu vaccination may recruit only limited new T cells, authors suggested.

The CDR3 contains 15 residues. V shed 2 bases, J shed 7 bases, and the junction held 5 bases outside the gene matches. The germline V gene has CDR1 DFQATT and CDR2 SNEGSKA (reference sequence). This clonotype appeared a few times. Its specificity is not known. In TCRdb, the RT-PCR reads were re-called with MiXCR into one record per CDR3 protein. The sample includes some 540,000 distinct CDR3 sequences, roughly 23% seen only once; the top ten take 2.5% to 3%. This same sample was also part of a study on T cells expressing NK-cell markers. This second study says: 5'RACE template switching with UMIs produced the TCR beta cDNA. It was sorted CD3+CD56-NKG2C+, CD3+CD56+NKG2C- and CD3+CD56+NKG2C+ T cells that provided the TCR beta repertoires.

The TCR originated in a man between 45 and 60 years old who received an inactivated influenza vaccine. The chain employs TRBV20-1 and TRBJ2-1, with 13 bases identical to TRBD2. The specimen was CD4+ T cells sorted from PBMCs, collected 11 to 12 days after vaccination. Here the CDR3 reads CSARIPGLAGNEQFF. CDR3 DNA: TGCAGTGCTAGAATTCCGGGACTAGCGGGGAATGAGCAGTTCTTC.